This T cell receptor beta chain is from a study of blood T cells in healthy people across ages. Findings and caveats of the study: Diversity figures derived from one million T cells were judged to underestimate the true value.

A second PCR, run for roughly 7 to 11 cycles, used a sample-barcoded 5' primer plus a J-beta primer mix. Each cDNA molecule was tagged by a template-switch adaptor that had 12 random nucleotides. Using its own MiXCR run on the 5' RACE reads, TCRdb lists one record per CDR3 protein. This table holds about 1.6 million distinct CDR3 sequences, roughly 32% found once. This clonotype appeared a few times. Its antigen is not known. V was clipped by 1 base and J by 2 bases, with 8 bases between them. The CDR3 runs 14 residues. Per the germline V gene, CDR1 is LGHDT and CDR2 is YNNKEL (reference sequence). This TCR derives from a woman between 25 and 40 years old in good health. The chain joins TRBV3-1 to TRBJ1-1; D uncertain. The sample was blood. In nucleotides, the CDR3 is TGTGCCAGCAGCCAAGTCCCTCAAAACACTGAAGCTTTCTTT. Translation: CASSQVPQNTEAFF.